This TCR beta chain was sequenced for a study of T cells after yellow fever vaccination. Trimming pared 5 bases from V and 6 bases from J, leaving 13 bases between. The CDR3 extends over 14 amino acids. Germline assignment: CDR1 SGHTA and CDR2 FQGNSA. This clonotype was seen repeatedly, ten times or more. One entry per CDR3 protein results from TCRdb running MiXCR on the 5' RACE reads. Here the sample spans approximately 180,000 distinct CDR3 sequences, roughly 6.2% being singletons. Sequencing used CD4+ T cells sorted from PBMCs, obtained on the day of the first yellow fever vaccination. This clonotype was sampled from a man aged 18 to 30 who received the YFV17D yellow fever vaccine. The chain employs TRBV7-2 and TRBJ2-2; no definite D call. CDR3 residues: CASSPGRAAGELFF. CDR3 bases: TGTGCCAGCAGCCCGGGCCGGGCGGCCGGGGAGCTGTTTTTT.